This note documents a single T cell receptor beta chain sequence. Its antigen is not identified. Assay: immunoSEQ multiplex PCR; the TCRdb copy retains only in-frame clones and omits some. Among about 110,000 clones listed, 93% were seen once. This specimen belongs to a study of graft-versus-host responses after intestinal transplantation. V dropped 3 bases and J dropped 0 bases, with 24 bases sitting between them. Per the germline V gene, CDR1 is MDHEN and CDR2 is SYDVKM. This CDR3 region has 20 residues. The source is a human donor who was the organ donor for an intestinal transplant. The sequencing here drew on unstimulated CD8+ T cells sorted from spleen or lymph node cells, taken before transplant. The J gene is TRBJ2-1, the V gene TRBV28; D gene uncertain. CDR3 bases: TGTGCCAGCAGTTTTTTTGTTGACTTCTCTCCCTTCAGCTCCTACAATGAGCAGTTCTTC. Translated, it gives CASSFFVDFSPFSSYNEQFF.